This TCR beta chain was documented in a study of OX40 agonist ivuxolimab in advanced cancers. Generated by immunoSEQ multiplex PCR, the TCRdb table keeps only in-frame clones and is missing some. The sample includes 100,000 or so clones, over 75% of them seen just once. The sample in question was CD4+ or CD8+ T cells sorted from blood, obtained in a trial of the OX40 agonist ivuxolimab. This clonotype was obtained from an adult with an advanced solid tumor such as melanoma, head and neck, liver or kidney cancer.

The CDR3: CASNRGDRVMNTEAFF. In nucleotides, the CDR3 is TGTGCCAGTAATCGAGGGGACAGGGTTATGAACACTGAAGCTTTCTTT. This chain connects TRBV19 to TRBJ1-1; 9 nucleotides agree with TRBD1. The trim removed 7 bases at V and 0 bases at J, leaving 9 bases unmatched. The length of the CDR3 is 16 residues. Germline V CDR1 and CDR2: LNHDA, SQIVND (reference sequence).